This T cell receptor (beta chain) was sequenced in a study of shared clonotypes between healthy human individuals (dated by TCRdb to 2018 to 2020). Notes on the research overall: A couple of women and three men aged 18 to 49 years were included in the cohort. For each donor, CD4 naive and CD4 memory were each given three plates, CD8 naive was given two plates, and CD8 memory was given one plate. To estimate repertoire size and how much clonotypes are shared between individuals, the study performed deep sequencing of blood TCR repertoires from roughly five healthy adults. Leukapheresis yielded between about 0.94 and 9 billion PBMCs per donor. Libraries were prepared and TCR repertoires were sequenced by different laboratories using diverse techniques, in order to increase sequencing depth and limit assay-specific biases. Paper-wide results and their limitations: When a few donors were compared, the shared fraction of clonotypes was around 5% for naive CD4, roughly 3.4% for naive CD8, 2% to 2.5% for memory CD4, and 0.35% to 0.4% for memory CD8. Only blood was sampled, and tissue TCR repertoires likely differ from those in blood. Because the study included a small number of donors, the genetic and exposure-history diversity represented was limited. Compared with non-shared clonotypes, the clonotypes found in all four sorted-subset donors had higher generation probabilities. Incomplete sequencing was indicated by rarefaction of sorted-subset datasets, despite the large sequencing depth. Estimated clonotype richness was generally larger for naive than for memory subsets. Pairwise subsampling led to the expectation that sequencing depth would affect the degree of clonotype sharing among donors.

The donors were healthy, HIV-negative adults with no recently reported acute infections or vaccinations. All donors were Caucasian adults living in Nashville, Tennessee, USA. CD4+ T cells were enriched by magnetic negative selection; naive cells were then positively selected on CD45RA, and the negative fraction formed the memory subset. After blood collection by leukapheresis, PBMCs were isolated using Ficoll-Histopaque density gradient centrifugation and then cryopreserved in the vapor phase of liquid nitrogen. Analytical flow cytometry was used to check the purity and quantity of each magnetically sorted T cell population. From each sorted fraction, genomic DNA was isolated and quantified by UV absorbance on a Nanodrop 2000c. TCR CDR3 regions were amplified from genomic DNA by multiplex PCR using the deep immunoSEQ assay. Genomic DNA extracted from each cell subset was distributed evenly over all wells of several immunoSEQ 96-well plates, and each plate served as one replicate. For sorted subsets, roughly 200 ng of genomic DNA, equivalent to 30,000 or so T cell genomes, went into each replicate PCR. The purified libraries were quantified using a Qubit 3.0 fluorometer, sized with a Bioanalyzer 2100, and then quantified again using the KAPA Library Quantification kit. Every immunoSEQ 96-well plate was sequenced on a separate single-read 150-cycle Illumina NextSeq 550 flow cell. In the authors' own workflow: Because the immunoSEQ output held only junctional sequences and lacked quality scores, the filtering could not match the filtering applied to full-length reads. To assign V/J genes and CDR3, sequences were annotated using PyIR, a Python wrapper for IgBLAST v1.9, with IMGT germline references. Reads with weak V/J assignments (E-value above 1e-6), missing CDR3, stop codons, out-of-frame junctions, or ambiguous translated residues were removed. V3J clonotypes were defined by identical inferred V gene, J gene, and CDR3 amino acid sequence. To compute the percentage overlap between repertoires, the number of shared unique clonotypes was divided by the size of the smaller repertoire. Three approaches were used to assess repertoire richness: RTK rarefaction, the Chao1 estimator, and Recon v2.1 estimates of unobserved clonotypes. Generation probabilities for all TCRbeta clonotypes obtained by the gDNA method from a few donors were computed using OLGA. TCRdb provides this immuneACCESS table in a form limited to in-frame rearrangements. Some clones are lacking; in checked studies, under half of them reflect an unresolved V gene, and why the rest are absent is not known. V, J and clone size derive from that table, while D and trimming were established from the DNA sequence. Present in this sample are about 2 million clones, 85% to 95% of which were seen just once. 0.13% of the sample is taken by the ten largest.

This clone was picked up one time. This clone's antigen is unknown. No base quality information exists; no much larger clone differs at one position. V is pared back by 1 base and J by 0 bases, with 13 bases lying between the germline termini. The CDR3 runs 17 amino acids, cysteine and phenylalanine included. Only the CDR3 DNA is retained, 51 bases long and in frame from the first base. The germline V gene yields MNHNS for CDR1 and SASEGT for CDR2. The TCR comes from a man younger than 35 in good health. The chain links TRBV6-1 with TRBJ2-4; too little of a D gene remains to name it. The sequenced material came from naive CD4+ T cells sorted from blood. The cell subset or site label here, explained by the study, means: CD45RA+ positively selected. CDR3 loop: CASSEEFDWLAKNIQYF. The DNA sequence is given as TGTGCCAGCAGTGAAGAATTTGACTGGTTAGCCAAAAACATTCAGTACTTC.